These 8 T cell receptor beta chains share one sample of origin, sequenced in a study of blood T cell repertoires in COVID-19. Sequencing was performed with immunoSEQ multiplex PCR; in TCRdb, only in-frame clones are kept and a portion is missing. The sample consists of under 200,000 clones, approximately 86% of them appearing once. Sequenced material: peripheral blood. All receptors derive from a man aged 55 to 70 with COVID-19, enrolled during active disease.

CDR3 bases: TGTGCCAGTAGAGACAGCTCCTACAATGAGCAGTTCTTC. Amino acids: CASRDSSYNEQFF. This chain connects TRBV2 to TRBJ2-1; weak D call: TRBD1 (5 bases). Germline V gives CDR1 SNHLY, CDR2 FYNNEI. V was trimmed by 9 bases and J by 0 bases, leaving 9 bases between them. There are 13 residues in the CDR3.

This chain connects TRBV7-2 to TRBJ1-5; tentatively, D is TRBD1 (5 bases). This CDR3 comprises 15 residues. Trimming took 0 bases from V and 6 from J, leaving 12 bases between them. Germline V lookup: CDR1 SGHTA, CDR2 FQGNSA. Written as DNA, the CDR3 is TGTGCCAGCAGCTTAGCGCAGGGTATGAGTCAGCCCCAGCATTTT. This translates into CASSLAQGMSQPQHF.

In regard to this clone: Within the sample, other DNA sequences also encode this same CDR3. V is TRBV6-5 and J is TRBJ1-5; D call uncertain. The germline gives CDR1 MNHEY, CDR2 SVGAGI. V lost 1 base and J 7 bases, leaving 8 bases between the germline ends. CDR3 size: 13 residues. Written as DNA, the CDR3 is TGTGCCAGCAGTTACTTCCTAAACCAGCCCCAGCATTTT. It codes for CASSYFLNQPQHF.

Here the CDR3 DNA reads TGTGCCACCAGATCCCAGGATAGCGGGAGGGACAATGAGCAGTTCTTC. It is translated as CATRSQDSGRDNEQFF. The chain employs TRBV24-1 and TRBJ2-1; 11 bases agree with TRBD2. Germline values: CDR1 KGHDR, CDR2 SFDVKD. CDR3 length: 16 residues. The J segment lost 5 bases and the V segment lost 7 bases, leaving 9 bases of the junction unmatched.

The chain carries TRBV28 and TRBJ1-2, with TRBD1 identical over 7 bases. Per the germline V gene, CDR1 is MDHEN and CDR2 is SYDVKM. This CDR3 comprises 17 residues. V shed 2 bases and J 2 bases; nucleotides not matched to a gene: 11. The CDR3 region is CASSLRTRGQQNYGYTF. The CDR3 DNA follows: TGTGCCAGCAGTTTACGTACCCGGGGACAGCAGAACTATGGCTACACCTTC.

As regards this clone: Distinct nucleotide sequences in the sample also encode this CDR3. This chain joins TRBV4-2 and TRBJ2-4, with D perhaps TRBD2 (6 bases). Looked up from germline, CDR1 is LGHNA and CDR2 is YNFKEQ. The CDR3 is 22 amino acids. Trimming left V 2 bases short and J 0 bases short, with 29 bases between. Here the CDR3 DNA reads TGTGCCAGCAGCCAACTCCTTCGACTAGGCTCGGTTTTTTGTATAGCCAAAAACATTCAGTACTTC. It specifies CASSQLLRLGSVFCIAKNIQYF.

The chain links TRBV27 to TRBJ1-2; 7 nucleotides align to TRBD1. Germline values: CDR1 MNHEY, CDR2 SMNVEV (reference sequence). J was trimmed by 4 bases and V by 4 bases; bases with no gene match: 6. The CDR3 length is 14 residues. The CDR3 DNA reads TGTGCCAGCAGTTGGGGGAGACAGGGCTATGGCTACACCTTC. Translation: CASSWGRQGYGYTF.

The gene calls are TRBV28 and TRBJ1-5; tentatively, D is TRBD1 (5 bases). The germline V gene has CDR1 MDHEN and CDR2 SYDVKM. Trimming removed 2 bases at V and 7 bases at J, with 9 bases between. The CDR3 has 13 amino acids. CDR3 sequence reads: CASSLQGRQPQHF. The CDR3 DNA reads TGTGCCAGCAGTTTACAGGGTCGGCAGCCCCAGCATTTT.